These 28 T cell receptor beta chains were all obtained from the same sample, sequenced in a study of response to subunit inactivated influenza vaccine. TCRdb reprocessed the RT-PCR reads with MiXCR, giving one entry per CDR3 protein. This table holds around 760,000 distinct CDR3 sequences, around 14% found once. Source: PBMCs from blood, taken around 14 days before vaccination. These receptor sequences come from a man aged 45 to 65 who received an inactivated influenza vaccine.

The chain's CDR3 is CASSQDLGQGTDTQYF. CDR3 bases: TGCGCCAGCAGCCAAGATTTGGGGCAGGGTACAGATACGCAGTATTTT. The chain uses TRBV4-3 and TRBJ2-3; D perhaps matches TRBD1 (5 bases). CDR1 and CDR2 (germline): LGHNA, YSLEER. The V and J ends lost 0 bases and 3 bases respectively, with 13 bases between them. This CDR3 is 16 amino acids long.

This chain uses TRBV4-3 with TRBJ2-1; TRBD2 agrees at 8 bases. Germline V lookup: CDR1 LGHNA, CDR2 YSLEER. The CDR3 loop spans 17 amino acids. J gave up 7 bases and V 4 bases, and 15 bases lay outside the gene matches. This CDR3 is CASSPGVAGLPGNEQFF. In DNA, the CDR3 is TGCGCCAGCAGCCCCGGGGTAGCGGGACTTCCTGGGAATGAGCAGTTCTTC.

This clonotype was seen repeatedly, ten times or more. This chain links TRBV12-3 or TRBV12-4 with TRBJ2-7, with 9 nucleotides matching TRBD2. The CDR3 extends over 14 amino acids. V shed 3 bases, J shed 2 bases, and the junction held 2 bases outside the gene matches. The CDR3 is CASSFGGRAYEQYF. DNA of the CDR3: TGTGCCAGCAGTTTTGGCGGGAGGGCCTACGAGCAGTACTTC.

The gene calls are TRBV11-1 and TRBJ1-1, with 8 positions matching TRBD1. With 2 bases clipped from V and 0 bases from J, the junction kept 11 bases outside the gene matches. The germline CDR1 and CDR2 sequences are SGHAT and FQDESV (reference sequence). The CDR3 has 18 amino acids. CDR3 sequence (DNA): TGTGCCAGCAGCTTAAGTAGGGCAGGGGGCGTTATGAACACTGAAGCTTTCTTT. Amino acid sequence: CASSLSRAGGVMNTEAFF.

This clonotype was detected a few times. This chain joins TRBV20-1 and TRBJ2-1, with D possibly called TRBD1 or TRBD2 (5 bases each). The ends were cut back, 1 base at V and 3 bases at J, with 19 bases in the middle. The CDR3 has 17 residues. Germline values: CDR1 DFQATT, CDR2 SNEGSKA (reference sequence). CDR3 nucleotides: TGCAGTGCTAGAGGCCAGGGAGAGGCAAGGGGCTACAATGAGCAGTTCTTC. As protein: CSARGQGEARGYNEQFF.

The chain links TRBV2 to TRBJ2-1; 7 nucleotides align to TRBD2. This CDR3 is built from 15 residues. Per the germline V gene, CDR1 is SNHLY and CDR2 is FYNNEI. The junction had 9 bases not matched to a gene; V was cut back by 6 bases and J by 4 bases. The CDR3, as DNA: TGTGCCAGCAGGAGGGACGGGGGGAAATACAATGAGCAGTTCTTC. It specifies CASRRDGGKYNEQFF.

This clonotype was picked up a small number of times. This chain connects TRBV12-3 or TRBV12-4 to TRBJ2-7; D is possibly TRBD2 (6 bases). This CDR3 has 14 amino acids. The V and J ends lost 5 bases and 2 bases respectively, with 13 bases between them. The CDR3 reads CASSRSGHPYEQYF. CDR3 nucleotides: TGTGCCAGCAGTCGCAGCGGGCACCCCTACGAGCAGTACTTC.

The sample holds many counts of this clonotype. The chain uses TRBV12-3 or TRBV12-4 and TRBJ2-1, with D uncertain. V gave up 0 bases and J gave up 3 bases, with 9 bases separating them. CDR3 length: 15 amino acids. CDR3 sequence: CASSLAGGNYNEQFF. CDR3 bases: TGTGCCAGCAGTTTAGCCGGCGGAAACTACAATGAGCAGTTCTTC.

The chain uses TRBV28 and TRBJ2-7; the D gene is possibly TRBD1 (5 bases). Trimming removed 5 bases at V and 3 bases at J, with 11 bases between. Per the germline V gene, CDR1 is MDHEN and CDR2 is SYDVKM. The CDR3 runs to 13 residues. CDR3 DNA: TGTGCCAGCAGTAGTATAGGGGTCTACGAGCAGTACTTC. Its protein is CASSSIGVYEQYF. Together with reference TRBV28 and TRBJ2-7, the CDR3 gives the full variable domain: DVKVTQSSRYLVKRTGEKVFLECVQDMDHENMFWYRQDPGLGLRLIYFSYDVKMKEKGDIPEGYSVSREKKERFSLILESASTNQTSMYLCASSSIGVYEQYFGPGTRLTVT.

The J gene is TRBJ2-7, the V gene TRBV20-1, with 9 bases aligning to TRBD1. The germline gives CDR1 DFQATT, CDR2 SNEGSKA (reference sequence). The CDR3 totals 14 residues. Here the CDR3 reads CRTRSTGGSYEQYF. DNA for the CDR3: TGCAGAACTAGATCGACAGGGGGTTCCTACGAGCAGTACTTC.

This clonotype was detected only a few times. The V and J genes are TRBV5-5 and TRBJ2-6; D not resolved. The CDR3 has 18 residues. V was shortened by 5 bases and J by 0 bases, with 18 bases between the two germline ends. The germline V gene encodes CDR1 SGHKS and CDR2 YYEKEE (reference sequence). CDR3: CASSPPGVGDSGANVLTF. CDR3 sequence (DNA): TGTGCCAGCAGTCCCCCGGGCGTCGGTGACTCTGGGGCCAACGTCCTGACTTTC.

The V and J genes are TRBV6-1 and TRBJ2-5, with 8 nucleotides matching TRBD2. The CDR3 spans 14 residues. Germline V lookup: CDR1 MNHNS, CDR2 SASEGT. V trimming: 2 bases; J trimming: 7 bases; junction bases outside the gene matches: 6. The CDR3: CASSEHGAGGTQYF. The CDR3 nucleotides are TGTGCCAGCAGTGAACACGGGGCGGGGGGGACCCAGTACTTC.

The chain combines TRBV27 with TRBJ1-4, with D tentatively TRBD1 (5 bases). Germline V CDR1 and CDR2: MNHEY, SMNVEV (reference sequence). Deletions cut 4 bases from V and 3 bases from J, with 15 bases between. The CDR3 contains 16 residues. CDR3 sequence reads: CASSYFGRGSNEKLFF. The CDR3, as DNA: TGTGCCAGCAGTTATTTCGGGCGGGGGTCTAATGAAAAACTGTTTTTT.

V is TRBV14 and J is TRBJ2-3; 11 bases line up with TRBD2. This CDR3 has 15 residues. Germline CDR1 is SGHDN and CDR2 is FVKESK. V lost 0 bases and J lost 9; bases outside the gene matches: 5. CDR3 nucleotides: TGTGCCAGCAGCCAAGATATGTTAGCGGGAGGGACGCAGTATTTT. Translated: CASSQDMLAGGTQYF.

This clonotype was seen ten or more times. The chain is built from TRBV19 and TRBJ2-1; TRBD1 matches 7 bases. The J segment lost 15 bases and the V segment lost 6 bases, leaving 8 bases of the junction unmatched. This CDR3 spans 11 amino acids. In germline, CDR1 is LNHDA, CDR2 SQIVND (reference sequence). The CDR3 DNA reads as TGTGCCAGTAGAACCGACAGGGCCGCGTTCTTC. Protein product: CASRTDRAAFF.

The V call is TRBV12-3 or TRBV12-4, the J call TRBJ1-2, with 7 nucleotides matching TRBD1. V shed 6 bases and J 6 bases; nucleotides not matched to a gene: 10. CDR3 size: 14 residues. The CDR3 protein is CASSLTDRANGYTF. In nucleotides, the CDR3 is TGTGCCAGCAGCCTAACCGACAGGGCAAATGGCTACACCTTC.

The chain combines TRBV6-2 or TRBV6-3 with TRBJ1-1, with unresolved D. Germline V gene sequence: CDR1 MNHEY, CDR2 SVGEGT. With 3 bases removed from V and 12 bases from J, the gap between germline ends came to 14 bases. CDR3 length: 12 residues. The CDR3 reads CASSYHGSQTFF. For the CDR3, the DNA is TGTGCCAGCAGTTATCACGGGAGTCAAACTTTCTTT.

The J gene is TRBJ2-5, the V gene TRBV3-1; D possibly corresponds to TRBD2 (6 bases). From germline, CDR1 is LGHDT and CDR2 YNNKEL (reference sequence). The V end lost 5 bases, the J end lost 2 bases, and 15 bases lay between the germline ends. The length of the CDR3 is 15 residues. The CDR3 region is CASSDRDGGQETQYF. CDR3 coding DNA: TGTGCCAGCAGCGACCGGGACGGGGGACAAGAGACCCAGTACTTC.

This rearrangement joins TRBV20-1 to TRBJ2-7, with 8 positions matching TRBD1. There are 13 residues in the CDR3. The germline V gene encodes CDR1 DFQATT and CDR2 SNEGSKA (reference sequence). V dropped 3 bases and J dropped 3; count of bases not matched to a gene: 4. CDR3 sequence reads: CSASNDRGYEQYF. The CDR3 nucleotides are TGCAGTGCTAGTAACGACAGGGGCTACGAGCAGTACTTC.

The chain carries TRBV30 and TRBJ1-1; D is perhaps TRBD1 (5 bases). The germline gives CDR1 GTSNPN, CDR2 SVGIG (reference sequence). CDR3 length equals 13 residues. V gave up 5 bases and J gave up 4 bases, with 14 bases separating them. Here the CDR3 reads CAWDRQSGTEAFF. For the CDR3, the DNA is TGTGCCTGGGACAGACAATCTGGCACTGAAGCTTTCTTT. Full variable domain (outside the CDR3, taken from reference TRBV30 and TRBJ1-1): SQTIHQWPATLVQPVGSPLSLECTVEGTSNPNLYWYRQAAGRGLQLLFYSVGIGQISSEVPQNLSASRPQDRQFILSSKKLLLSDSGFYLCAWDRQSGTEAFFGQGTRLTVV.

The sample holds a few counts of this clonotype. The gene calls are TRBV4-3 and TRBJ2-3, with 10 bases identical to TRBD2. This CDR3 is built from 16 residues. The J segment lost 7 bases and the V segment lost 0 bases, leaving 7 bases of the junction unmatched. Germline V gene data show CDR1 as LGHNA and CDR2 as YSLEER. CDR3 loop: CASSQDSSGSANTQYF. CDR3 sequence (DNA): TGCGCCAGCAGCCAAGATTCTAGCGGGAGCGCGAATACGCAGTATTTT.

This clonotype was seen a few times. In DNA, the CDR3 is TGTGCCAGCAGTTTAAGGGGAGCGGCTGGCTACACCTTC. Amino acids: CASSLRGAAGYTF. V is TRBV12-3 or TRBV12-4 and J is TRBJ1-2, with D perhaps TRBD1 (5 bases). The CDR3 length is 13 residues. V dropped 2 bases and J dropped 7 bases, with 11 bases sitting between them.

The chain carries TRBV6-1 and TRBJ2-3; 7 bases line up with TRBD1. Germline V gene sequence: CDR1 MNHNS, CDR2 SASEGT. This CDR3 region has 13 residues. J gave up 11 bases and V 11 bases, and 16 bases lay outside the gene matches. The CDR3 reads CASTQGDRLGQYF. CDR3 nucleotides: TGTGCCTCAACCCAAGGGGACAGATTGGGGCAGTATTTT.

This clonotype was found many times. This sequence joins TRBV12-3 or TRBV12-4 and TRBJ1-5; D is uncertain. This CDR3 is built from 13 residues. Deletions cut 3 bases from V and 7 bases from J, with 10 bases between. The CDR3 nucleotides are TGTGCCAGCAGTTTCGGGGTGGGGCAGCCCCAGCATTTT. Its protein product is CASSFGVGQPQHF.

The chain couples TRBV29-1 to TRBJ2-1; 10 nucleotides match TRBD2. The J segment lost 10 bases and the V segment lost 2 bases, leaving 11 bases of the junction unmatched. Germline CDR1 reads SQVTM; CDR2 reads ANQGSEA. The CDR3 is 15 residues long. CDR3 in amino acids: CSVEPSGGAYSEQFF. CDR3 coding DNA: TGCAGCGTTGAACCGAGCGGGGGGGCCTACTCCGAGCAGTTCTTC.

This clonotype was found a few times. V and J are TRBV12-3 or TRBV12-4 and TRBJ2-5, with 7 bases aligning to TRBD1. The trim removed 4 bases at V and 2 bases at J, leaving 10 bases unmatched. The CDR3 spans 16 residues. CDR3 in amino acids: CASSSRQGITQETQYF. Written as DNA, the CDR3 is TGTGCCAGCAGTTCCCGACAGGGAATTACTCAAGAGACCCAGTACTTC.

This chain connects TRBV15 to TRBJ2-1; 7 bases fit TRBD2. Looked up from germline, CDR1 is LNHNV and CDR2 is YYDKDF (reference sequence). The CDR3 is 16 amino acids. The V segment lost 0 bases and the J segment 4 bases; nucleotides outside the gene matches: 6. The chain's CDR3 is CATSREVREPYNEQFF. Here the CDR3 DNA reads TGTGCCACCAGCAGAGAGGTGCGGGAGCCTTACAATGAGCAGTTCTTC. The whole variable domain, remainder taken from reference TRBV15 and TRBJ2-1, is DAMVIQNPRYQVTQFGKPVTLSCSQTLNHNVMYWYQQKSSQAPKLLFHYYDKDFNNEADTPDNFQSRRPNTSFCFLDIRSPGLGDTAMYLCATSREVREPYNEQFFGPGTRLTVL.

In this sample, this clonotype turned up a few times. J is TRBJ1-5 and V is TRBV7-8; D is unclear. V was pared by 5 bases and J by 2 bases, with 16 bases between. Germline CDR1 SGHVS, CDR2 FQNEAQ. The CDR3 sequence is 16 residues long. The CDR3 spells CASSTWTSGGNQPQHF. CDR3 sequence (DNA): TGTGCCAGCAGCACCTGGACGTCCGGAGGCAATCAGCCCCAGCATTTT. The full variable domain, rest sourced from reference TRBV7-8 and TRBJ1-5, is GAGVSQSPRYKVAKRGQDVALRCDPISGHVSLFWYQQALGQGPEFLTYFQNEAQLDKSGLPSDRFFAERPEGSVSTLKIQRTQQEDSAVYLCASSTWTSGGNQPQHFGDGTRLSIL.